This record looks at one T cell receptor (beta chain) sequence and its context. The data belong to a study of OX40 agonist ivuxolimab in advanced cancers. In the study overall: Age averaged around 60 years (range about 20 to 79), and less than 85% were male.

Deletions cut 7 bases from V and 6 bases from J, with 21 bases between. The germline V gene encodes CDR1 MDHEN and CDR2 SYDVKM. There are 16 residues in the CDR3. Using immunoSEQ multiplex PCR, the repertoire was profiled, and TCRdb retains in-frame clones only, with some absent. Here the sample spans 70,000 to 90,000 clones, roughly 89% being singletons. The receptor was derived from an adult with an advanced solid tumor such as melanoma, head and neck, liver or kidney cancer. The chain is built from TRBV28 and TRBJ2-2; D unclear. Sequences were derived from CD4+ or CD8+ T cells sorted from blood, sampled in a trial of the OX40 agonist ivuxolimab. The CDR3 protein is CASTNVKGLTAGELFF. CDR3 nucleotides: TGTGCCAGCACCAACGTTAAAGGGTTGACCGCCGGGGAGCTGTTTTTT.